This T cell receptor (beta chain) is from a study of T-cell reconstitution after alpha-beta-depleted transplantation in children (dated by TCRdb to 2016 to 2018). A note on the overall study: Using TCR repertoire profiling, the study quantitatively followed how T-cell immune reconstitution unfolded in children after TCRalphabeta/CD19-depleted allogeneic hematopoietic cell transplantation.

About this clonotype itself: The antigen it binds to is not known. Base qualities are missing; no much larger clone stands one base away.

V lost 5 bases and J lost 4 bases, and the count of bases not matched to a germline gene is 5. The germline V gene (reference sequence) yields DFQATT for CDR1 and SNEGSKA for CDR2. CDR3 length: 15 amino acids, cysteine to phenylalanine. Left in the record is the CDR3 DNA by itself, 45 bases read in frame from the first base. The library was made by PCR. Instrument on record: Illumina HiSeq 2500. TCR libraries were prepared with molecular barcoding, using unique molecular identifiers to normalize TCRbeta repertoire quantification. TCRdb handled the public reads itself, with Q25 trimming in fastp and clone calling in MiXCR, and kept productive beta chains. CDR3 protein duplicates are merged, each entry listing the most common genes and DNA. This sample lists approximately 340,000 distinct CDR3 sequences; under 13% were detected once. The top ten clones comprise about 2.3% of the sample.

The sequence came from a human donor who donated a stem cell graft to a child with acute lymphoblastic leukemia. In this chain, TRBV20-1 is recombined with TRBJ2-3, with 14 bases in between that match TRBD2. The specimen comprised PBMCs from the stem cell graft donor, sampled from the stem cell graft. The DNA reads as follows: TGCAGTGCTGGGGTGGGACTAGCGGGAGCAGATACGCAGTATTTT. The resulting protein is CSAGVGLAGADTQYF.